The clone carrying this TCR beta chain came up once. Its specificity is unknown. Sequencing was performed with immunoSEQ multiplex PCR; in TCRdb, only in-frame clones are kept and a portion is missing. The sample gives about 150,000 clones, approximately 86% of which show up once; 20% to 25% is in the top ten. This record comes from a study of cytomegalovirus exposure and HLA in healthy donors. The germline gives CDR1 SGHTA, CDR2 FQGNSA. V lost 5 bases to trimming and J lost 7 bases; unmatched junction nucleotides: 17. The CDR3 is made up of 17 amino acids. The study, taken as a whole, reports: A list of approximately 160 TCR beta chains associated with cytomegalovirus was given.

The chain uses TRBV7-2 and TRBJ2-7; the match to TRBD2 covers 10 bases. This clonotype originated in a young man in good health and CMV-seropositive. Sample: PBMCs. The CDR3 sequence is CASSQGLAGVVAREQYF. The DNA for the CDR3 is TGTGCCAGCAGCCAGGGGCTAGCGGGGGTAGTGGCTAGGGAGCAGTACTTC.